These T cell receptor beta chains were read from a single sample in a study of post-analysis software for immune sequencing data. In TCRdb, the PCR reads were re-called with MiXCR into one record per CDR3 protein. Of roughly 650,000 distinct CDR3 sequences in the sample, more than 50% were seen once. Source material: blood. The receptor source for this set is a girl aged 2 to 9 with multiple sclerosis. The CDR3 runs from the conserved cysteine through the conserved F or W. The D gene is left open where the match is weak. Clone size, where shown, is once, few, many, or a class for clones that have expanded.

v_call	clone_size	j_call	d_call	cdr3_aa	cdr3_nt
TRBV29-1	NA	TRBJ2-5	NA	CSVEGRNKDSQYF	TGCAGCGTTGAAGGGCGTAACAAGGATAGCCAGTACTTC
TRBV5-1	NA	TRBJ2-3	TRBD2	CASSRDGLAGPGNTQYF	TGCGCCAGCAGCCGCGATGGACTAGCGGGGCCGGGGAATACGCAGTATTTT
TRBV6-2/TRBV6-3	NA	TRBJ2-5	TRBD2	CASSYSTSGIKETQYF	TGTGCCAGCAGTTACTCAACTAGCGGGATTAAAGAGACCCAGTACTTC
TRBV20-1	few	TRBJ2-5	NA	CSARAQGRETQYF	TGCAGTGCTAGAGCCCAGGGGCGAGAGACCCAGTACTTC
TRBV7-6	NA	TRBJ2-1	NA	CASSLDGGGEQFF	TGTGCCAGCAGCTTAGACGGGGGAGGTGAGCAGTTCTTC
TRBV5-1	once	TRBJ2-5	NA	CASSGGHYQETQYF	TGCGCCAGCAGCGGGGGACATTACCAAGAGACCCAGTACTTC
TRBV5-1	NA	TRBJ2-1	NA	CASSLEPGSYNEQFF	TGCGCCAGCAGCTTGGAGCCTGGCTCCTACAATGAGCAGTTCTTC
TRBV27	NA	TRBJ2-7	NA	CASSLLSGSGTYEQYF	TGTGCCAGCAGTTTATTATCGGGTAGTGGGACCTACGAGCAGTACTTC
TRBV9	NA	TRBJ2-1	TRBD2	CASSAGLAGGDEQFF	TGTGCCAGCAGCGCGGGACTAGCGGGAGGGGATGAGCAGTTCTTC
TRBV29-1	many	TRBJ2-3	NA	CSVATDTQYF	TGCAGCGTTGCAACAGATACGCAGTATTTT
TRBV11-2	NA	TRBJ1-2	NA	CASSAPIRSHHGYTF	TGTGCCAGCAGCGCCCCTATTAGGAGCCATCATGGCTACACCTTC
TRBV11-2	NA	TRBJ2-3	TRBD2	CASSLGGRATDTQYF	TGTGCCAGCAGCTTAGGCGGGAGGGCCACAGATACGCAGTATTTT
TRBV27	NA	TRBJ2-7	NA	CASSLEGVGYEQYF	TGTGCCAGCAGTTTAGAGGGGGTTGGCTACGAGCAGTACTTC
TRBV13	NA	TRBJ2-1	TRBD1	CASSSDRERSSYNEQFF	TGTGCCAGCAGCTCGGACAGGGAGAGAAGCTCCTACAATGAGCAGTTCTTC
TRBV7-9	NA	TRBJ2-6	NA	CASSSTSVWTENSGANVLTF	TGTGCCAGCAGCTCAACCTCAGTCTGGACTGAAAACTCTGGGGCCAACGTCCTGACTTTC
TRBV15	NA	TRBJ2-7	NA	CATSTRQSSYEQYF	TGTGCCACCAGCACCAGGCAGAGCTCCTACGAGCAGTACTTC
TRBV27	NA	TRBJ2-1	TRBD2	CASSSGTSGRAKEQFF	TGTGCCAGCAGTTCCGGGACTAGCGGGAGGGCCAAAGAGCAGTTCTTC
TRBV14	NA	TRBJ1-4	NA	CASSHLAGSNEKLFF	TGTGCCAGCAGCCACTTGGCCGGGAGTAATGAAAAACTGTTTTTT
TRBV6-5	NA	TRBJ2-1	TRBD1	CASSYVDRNEQFF	TGTGCCAGCAGTTACGTGGACAGGAATGAGCAGTTCTTC
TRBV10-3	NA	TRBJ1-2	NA	CAIPAAGFYGYTF	TGTGCCATCCCCGCGGCGGGATTCTATGGCTACACCTTC
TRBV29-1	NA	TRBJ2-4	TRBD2	CSVWEISGRGGYVNIQYF	TGCAGCGTTTGGGAGATTAGCGGGAGAGGGGGATACGTAAACATTCAGTACTTC
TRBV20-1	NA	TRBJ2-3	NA	CSASRQSNTDTQYF	TGCAGTGCTAGTCGGCAGAGTAACACAGATACGCAGTATTTT
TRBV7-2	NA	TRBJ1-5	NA	CASSPLSGIGNQPQHF	TGTGCCAGCAGCCCGCTCTCAGGTATCGGCAATCAGCCCCAGCATTTT
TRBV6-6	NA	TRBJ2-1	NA	CASKWDGSYNEQFF	TGTGCCAGCAAATGGGATGGCTCCTACAATGAGCAGTTCTTC
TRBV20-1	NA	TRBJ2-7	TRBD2	CSARDSSGGALEQYF	TGCAGTGCTAGAGACTCTAGCGGGGGGGCCTTGGAGCAGTACTTC
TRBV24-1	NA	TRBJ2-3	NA	CATSDSSRDTQYF	TGTGCCACCAGTGATTCCTCTCGGGATACGCAGTATTTT
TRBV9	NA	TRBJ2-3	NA	CASSVASLLAGYADTQYF	TGTGCCAGCAGCGTAGCGAGCCTCCTAGCAGGTTACGCAGATACGCAGTATTTT
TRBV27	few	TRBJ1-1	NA	CASRQGMSEAFF	TGTGCCAGCAGGCAGGGTATGTCTGAAGCTTTCTTT
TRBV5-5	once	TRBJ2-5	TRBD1	CASSLLDRLLETQYF	TGTGCCAGCAGCTTGCTGGACAGGCTATTAGAGACCCAGTACTTC
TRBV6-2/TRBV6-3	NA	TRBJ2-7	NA	CASSIRALRNYEQYF	TGTGCCAGCAGTATTAGGGCATTGAGGAACTACGAGCAGTACTTC
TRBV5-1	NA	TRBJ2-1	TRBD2	CASSSRPAGVKAYNEQFF	TGCGCCAGCAGCTCTAGGCCAGCGGGAGTTAAGGCCTACAATGAGCAGTTCTTC